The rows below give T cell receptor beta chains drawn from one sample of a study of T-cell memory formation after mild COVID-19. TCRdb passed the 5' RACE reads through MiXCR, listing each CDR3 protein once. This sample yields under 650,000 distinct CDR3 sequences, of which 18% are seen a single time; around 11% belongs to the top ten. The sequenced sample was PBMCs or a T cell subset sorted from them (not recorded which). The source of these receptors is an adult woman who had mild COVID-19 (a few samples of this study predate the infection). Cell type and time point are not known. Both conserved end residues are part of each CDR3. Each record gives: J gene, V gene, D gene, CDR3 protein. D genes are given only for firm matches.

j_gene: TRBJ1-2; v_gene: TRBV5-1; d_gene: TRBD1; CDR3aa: CASSSNRGPGYTF
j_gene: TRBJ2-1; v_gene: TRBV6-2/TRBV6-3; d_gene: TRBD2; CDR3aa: CASRKLAGVGDEQFF
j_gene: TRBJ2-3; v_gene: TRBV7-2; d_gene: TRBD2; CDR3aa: CASRRLAGGDWDTQYF
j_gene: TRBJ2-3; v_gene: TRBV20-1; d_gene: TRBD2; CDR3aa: CSARDTGGADTQYF
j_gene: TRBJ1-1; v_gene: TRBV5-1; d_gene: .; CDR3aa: CASRSQENTEAFF
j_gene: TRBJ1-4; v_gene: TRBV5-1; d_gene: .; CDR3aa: CASSPYDRVVSEKLFF
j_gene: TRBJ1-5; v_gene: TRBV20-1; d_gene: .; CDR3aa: CSARVEGGGRNQPQHF
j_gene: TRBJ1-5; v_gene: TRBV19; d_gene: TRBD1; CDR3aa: CASRQGLNQPQHF
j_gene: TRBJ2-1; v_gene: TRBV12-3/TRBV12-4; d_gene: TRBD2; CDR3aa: CASSLAYLAGFGNEQFF
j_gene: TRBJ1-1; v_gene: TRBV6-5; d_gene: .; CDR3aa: CASSLEGINTEAFF
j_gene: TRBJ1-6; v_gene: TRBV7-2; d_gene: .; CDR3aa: CASSHTSGSNSPLHF
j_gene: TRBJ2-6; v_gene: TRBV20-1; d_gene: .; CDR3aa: CSARTPFGGGANVLTF
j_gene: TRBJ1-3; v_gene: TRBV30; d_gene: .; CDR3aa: CAWSVLSLLSGNTIYF
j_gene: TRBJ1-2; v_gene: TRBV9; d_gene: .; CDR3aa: CASSATGPYGYTF
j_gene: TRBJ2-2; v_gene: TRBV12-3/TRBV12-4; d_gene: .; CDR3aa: CASSLRGGRMKGPGELFF
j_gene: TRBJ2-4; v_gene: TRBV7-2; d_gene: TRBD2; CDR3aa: CASSFRSLAATPTAKNIQYF
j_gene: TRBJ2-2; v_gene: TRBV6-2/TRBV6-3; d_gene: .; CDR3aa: CASSYSSSSANTGELFF
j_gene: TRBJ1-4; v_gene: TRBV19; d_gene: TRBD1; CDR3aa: CASSPRDSREEKLFF
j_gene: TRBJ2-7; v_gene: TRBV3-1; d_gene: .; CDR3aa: CASSQAATFGSYEQYF
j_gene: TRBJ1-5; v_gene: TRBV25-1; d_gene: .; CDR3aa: CASSELESAAPQHF
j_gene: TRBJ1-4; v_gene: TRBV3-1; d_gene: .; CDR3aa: CASSQDIDLGSINEKLFF
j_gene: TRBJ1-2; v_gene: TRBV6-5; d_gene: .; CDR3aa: CASSQIWGQGYGYTF
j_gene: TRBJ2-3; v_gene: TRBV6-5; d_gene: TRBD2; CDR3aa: CASSYLVAGVQDTQYF
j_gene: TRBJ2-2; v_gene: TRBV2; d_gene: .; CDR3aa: CASSELSSLEDTSNTGELFF
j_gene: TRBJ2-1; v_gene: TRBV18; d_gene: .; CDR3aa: CASSQALVGTYNEQFF
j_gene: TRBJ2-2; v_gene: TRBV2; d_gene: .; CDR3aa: CASRSGTDTGELFF
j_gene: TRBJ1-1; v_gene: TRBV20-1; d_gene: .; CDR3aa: CSAREQFPGEAFF
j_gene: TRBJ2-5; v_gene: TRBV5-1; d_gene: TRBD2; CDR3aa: CASSLGASGPLETQYF